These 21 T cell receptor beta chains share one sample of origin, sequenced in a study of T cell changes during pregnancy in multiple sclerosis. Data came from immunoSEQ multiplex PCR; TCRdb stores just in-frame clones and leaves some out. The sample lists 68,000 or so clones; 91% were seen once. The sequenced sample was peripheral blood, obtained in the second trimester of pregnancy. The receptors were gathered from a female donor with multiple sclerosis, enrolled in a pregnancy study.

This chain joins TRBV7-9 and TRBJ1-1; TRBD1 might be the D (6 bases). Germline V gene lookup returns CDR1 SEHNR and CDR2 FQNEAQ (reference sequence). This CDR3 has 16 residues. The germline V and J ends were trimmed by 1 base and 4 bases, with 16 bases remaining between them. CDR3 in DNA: TGTGCCAGCAGCTTAGGGTGGGGGCGGGTGAGCACTGAAGCTTTCTTT. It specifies CASSLGWGRVSTEAFF.

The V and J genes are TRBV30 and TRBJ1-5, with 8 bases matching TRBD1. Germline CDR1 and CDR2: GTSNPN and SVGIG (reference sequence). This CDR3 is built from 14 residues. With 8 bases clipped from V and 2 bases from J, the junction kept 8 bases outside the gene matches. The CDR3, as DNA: TGTGCCGGAGCCCAGGGGGCCGGCAATCAGCCCCAGCATTTT. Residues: CAGAQGAGNQPQHF.

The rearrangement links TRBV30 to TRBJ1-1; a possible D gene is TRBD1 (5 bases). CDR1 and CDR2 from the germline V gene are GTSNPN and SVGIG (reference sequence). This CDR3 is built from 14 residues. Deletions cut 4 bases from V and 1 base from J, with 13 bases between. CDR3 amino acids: CAWISRVKNTEAFF. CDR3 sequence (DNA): TGTGCCTGGATTTCCAGGGTGAAGAACACTGAAGCTTTCTTT. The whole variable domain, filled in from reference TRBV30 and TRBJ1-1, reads SQTIHQWPATLVQPVGSPLSLECTVEGTSNPNLYWYRQAAGRGLQLLFYSVGIGQISSEVPQNLSASRPQDRQFILSSKKLLLSDSGFYLCAWISRVKNTEAFFGQGTRLTVV.

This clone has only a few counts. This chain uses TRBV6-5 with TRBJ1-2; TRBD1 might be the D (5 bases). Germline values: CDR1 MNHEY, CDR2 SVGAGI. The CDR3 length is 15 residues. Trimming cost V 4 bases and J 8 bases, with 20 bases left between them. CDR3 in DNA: TGTGCCAGCAGTTCCCGTGCAGGGCCGCGGTGGGGCTACACCTTC. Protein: CASSSRAGPRWGYTF.

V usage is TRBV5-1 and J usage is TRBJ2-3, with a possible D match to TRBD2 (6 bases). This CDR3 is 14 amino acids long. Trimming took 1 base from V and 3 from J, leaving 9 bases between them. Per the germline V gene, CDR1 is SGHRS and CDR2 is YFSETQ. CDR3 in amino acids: CASSLMEGTDTQYF. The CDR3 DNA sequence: TGCGCCAGCAGCTTGATGGAGGGGACAGATACGCAGTATTTT. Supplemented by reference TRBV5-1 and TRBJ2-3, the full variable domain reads KAGVTQTPRYLIKTRGQQVTLSCSPISGHRSVSWYQQTPGQGLQFLFEYFSETQRNKGNFPGRFSGRQFSNSRSEMNVSTLELGDSALYLCASSLMEGTDTQYFGPGTRLTVL.

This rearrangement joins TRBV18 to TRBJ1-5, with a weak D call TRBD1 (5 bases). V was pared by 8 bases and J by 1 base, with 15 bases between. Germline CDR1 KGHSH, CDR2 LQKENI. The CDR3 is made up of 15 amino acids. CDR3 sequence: CASAPGQGSNQPQHF. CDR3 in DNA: TGTGCCAGCGCCCCCGGCCAGGGAAGCAATCAGCCCCAGCATTTT.

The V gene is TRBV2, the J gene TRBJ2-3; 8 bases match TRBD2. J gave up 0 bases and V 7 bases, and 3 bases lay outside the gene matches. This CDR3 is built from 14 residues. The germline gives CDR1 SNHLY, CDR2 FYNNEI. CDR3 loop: CASKLAASTDTQYF. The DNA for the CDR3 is TGTGCCAGCAAACTAGCGGCTAGCACAGATACGCAGTATTTT.

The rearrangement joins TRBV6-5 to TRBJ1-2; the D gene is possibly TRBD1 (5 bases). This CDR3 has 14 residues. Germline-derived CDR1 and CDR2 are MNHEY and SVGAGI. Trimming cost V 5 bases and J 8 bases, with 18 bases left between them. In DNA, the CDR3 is TGTGCCAGCAGTAAGCCGGACAATCGGTGGGGCTACACCTTC. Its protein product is CASSKPDNRWGYTF.

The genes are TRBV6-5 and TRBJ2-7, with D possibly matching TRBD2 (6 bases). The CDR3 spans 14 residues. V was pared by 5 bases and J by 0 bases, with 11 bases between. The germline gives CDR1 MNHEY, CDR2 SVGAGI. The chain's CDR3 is CASSRTISSYEQYF. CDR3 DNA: TGTGCCAGCAGTAGGACTATCTCCTCCTACGAGCAGTACTTC.

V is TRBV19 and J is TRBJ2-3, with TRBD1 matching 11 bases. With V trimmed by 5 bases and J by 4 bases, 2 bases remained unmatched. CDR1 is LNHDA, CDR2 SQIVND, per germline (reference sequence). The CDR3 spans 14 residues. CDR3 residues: CASSEGQGADTQYF. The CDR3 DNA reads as TGTGCCAGTAGTGAGGGACAGGGGGCAGATACGCAGTATTTT.

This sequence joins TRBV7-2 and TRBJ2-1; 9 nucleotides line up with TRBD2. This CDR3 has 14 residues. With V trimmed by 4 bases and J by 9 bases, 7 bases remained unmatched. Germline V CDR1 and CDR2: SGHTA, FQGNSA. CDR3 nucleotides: TGTGCCAGCAGCTCTAGGCGGGGGGGCGGTGAGCAGTTCTTC. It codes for CASSSRRGGGEQFF.

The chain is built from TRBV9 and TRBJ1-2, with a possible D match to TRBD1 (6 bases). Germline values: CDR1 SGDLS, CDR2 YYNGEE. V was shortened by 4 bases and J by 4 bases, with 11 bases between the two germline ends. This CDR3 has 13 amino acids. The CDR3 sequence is CASSPGQIYGYTF. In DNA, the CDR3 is TGTGCCAGCAGCCCGGGACAAATCTATGGCTACACCTTC.

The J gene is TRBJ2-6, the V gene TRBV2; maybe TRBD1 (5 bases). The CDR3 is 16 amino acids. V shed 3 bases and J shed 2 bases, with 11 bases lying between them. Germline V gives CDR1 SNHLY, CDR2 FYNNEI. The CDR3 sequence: CASSEGRDPGANVLTF. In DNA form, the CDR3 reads TGTGCCAGCAGTGAGGGCAGGGATCCTGGGGCCAACGTCCTGACTTTC.

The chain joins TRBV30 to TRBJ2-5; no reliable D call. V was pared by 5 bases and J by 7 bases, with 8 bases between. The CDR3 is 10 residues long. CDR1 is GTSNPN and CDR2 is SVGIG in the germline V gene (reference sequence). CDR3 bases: TGTGCCTGGTCGGGTGGGACCCAGTACTTC. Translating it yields CAWSGGTQYF. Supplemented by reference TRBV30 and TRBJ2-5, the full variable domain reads SQTIHQWPATLVQPVGSPLSLECTVEGTSNPNLYWYRQAAGRGLQLLFYSVGIGQISSEVPQNLSASRPQDRQFILSSKKLLLSDSGFYLCAWSGGTQYFGPGTRLLVL.

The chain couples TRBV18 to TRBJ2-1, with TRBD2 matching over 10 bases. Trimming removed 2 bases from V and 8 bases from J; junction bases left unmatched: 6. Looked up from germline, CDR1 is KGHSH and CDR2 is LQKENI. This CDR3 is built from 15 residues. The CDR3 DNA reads TGTGCCAGCTCACCAGGACTAGCGGCGAGCGATGAGCAGTTCTTC. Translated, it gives CASSPGLAASDEQFF.

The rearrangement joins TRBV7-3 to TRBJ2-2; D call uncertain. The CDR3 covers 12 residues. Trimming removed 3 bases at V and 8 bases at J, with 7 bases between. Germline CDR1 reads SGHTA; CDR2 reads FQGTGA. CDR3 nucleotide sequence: TGTGCCAGCAGCTTCGGGTTGGGGGAGCTGTTTTTT. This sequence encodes CASSFGLGELFF.

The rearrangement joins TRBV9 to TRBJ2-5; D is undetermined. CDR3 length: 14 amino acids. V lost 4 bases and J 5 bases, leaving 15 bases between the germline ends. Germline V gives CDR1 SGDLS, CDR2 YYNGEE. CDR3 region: CASSFTHYYETQYF. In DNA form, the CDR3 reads TGTGCCAGCAGCTTCACCCACTACTATGAGACCCAGTACTTC.

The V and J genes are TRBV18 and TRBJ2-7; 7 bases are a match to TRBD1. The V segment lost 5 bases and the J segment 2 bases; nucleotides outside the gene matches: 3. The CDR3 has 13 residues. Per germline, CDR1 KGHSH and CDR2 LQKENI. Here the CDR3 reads CASSYGTAYEQYF. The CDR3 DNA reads TGTGCCAGCTCATATGGGACAGCCTACGAGCAGTACTTC.

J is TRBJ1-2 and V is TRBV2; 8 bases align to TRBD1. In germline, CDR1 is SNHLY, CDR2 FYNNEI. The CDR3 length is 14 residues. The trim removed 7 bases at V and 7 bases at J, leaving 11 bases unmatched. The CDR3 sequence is CASKASGGVRGYTF. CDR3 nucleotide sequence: TGTGCCAGCAAGGCCTCAGGGGGCGTGCGTGGCTACACCTTC.

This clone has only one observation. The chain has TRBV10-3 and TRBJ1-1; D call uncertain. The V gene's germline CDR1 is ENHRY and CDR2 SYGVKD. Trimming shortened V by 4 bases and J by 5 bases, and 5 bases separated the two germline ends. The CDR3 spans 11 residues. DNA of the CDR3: TGTGCCATCAGTGGAGGGACTGAAGCTTTCTTT. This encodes CAISGGTEAFF.

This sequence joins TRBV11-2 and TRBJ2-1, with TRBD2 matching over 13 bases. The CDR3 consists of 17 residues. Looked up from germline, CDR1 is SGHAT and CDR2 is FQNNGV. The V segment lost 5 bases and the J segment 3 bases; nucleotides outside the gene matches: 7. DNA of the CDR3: TGTGCCAGCAGCCCTCGGACTAGCGGGGGATTCTACAATGAGCAGTTCTTC. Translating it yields CASSPRTSGGFYNEQFF.